These T cell receptor beta chains were read from a single sample in a study of T cell responses to AZD1222 COVID-19 vaccine. The repertoire was sequenced with immunoSEQ multiplex PCR; TCRdb's copy has only in-frame clones and lacks some. The data contain around 89,000 clones, approximately 91% of them seen just once; the ten biggest clones take up 22%. The input for sequencing was peripheral blood, taken on day 0 of AZD1222 vaccination. The origin of the receptors is an adult in good health. The CDR3 runs from the conserved cysteine through the conserved F or W. D genes are given only for firm matches. Clone size is given for some rows only: seen once, a few or many times, or a class if the clone is expanded.

clone size,J gene,D gene,CDR3 length,V gene,CDR3 protein,CDR3 DNA
NA,TRBJ1-2,NA,14,TRBV7-2,CASSFYRSQGGYTF,TGTGCCAGCAGCTTCTACAGGAGCCAGGGTGGCTACACCTTC
medium-sized,TRBJ2-5,NA,13,TRBV21-1,CAEGQGKQETQYF,TGTGCCGAAGGACAGGGGAAACAAGAGACCCAGTACTTC
once,TRBJ1-5,NA,17,TRBV5-6,CASSLEKGNRGNQPQHF,TGTGCCAGCAGCTTGGAAAAAGGGAACAGAGGCAATCAGCCCCAGCATTTT
NA,TRBJ1-5,NA,13,TRBV28,CASCPGYNQPQHF,TGTGCCAGCTGCCCGGGCTATAATCAGCCCCAGCATTTT
NA,TRBJ1-3,NA,15,TRBV6-5,CASSFAGASGNTIYF,TGTGCCAGCAGTTTTGCAGGGGCCTCTGGAAACACCATATATTTT
once,TRBJ1-5,NA,16,TRBV7-9,CASSPGGSGSNQPQHF,TGTGCCAGCAGCCCCGGGGGGTCGGGAAGCAATCAGCCCCAGCATTTT
NA,TRBJ1-2,TRBD1,14,TRBV7-2,CASSSMTGLGGYTF,TGTGCCAGCAGCTCCATGACAGGGTTGGGAGGCTACACCTTC
NA,TRBJ2-2,NA,12,TRBV18,CASSPPTGELFF,TGTGCCAGCTCACCACCCACCGGGGAGCTGTTTTTT
few,TRBJ1-3,TRBD1,14,TRBV7-2,CASSSGTAGNTIYF,TGTGCCAGCAGCTCCGGGACAGCGGGCAACACCATATATTTT
NA,TRBJ1-2,NA,13,TRBV7-2,CASTSGAGLGYTF,TGTGCCAGCACCTCGGGGGCAGGGCTTGGCTACACCTTC
NA,TRBJ1-1,NA,14,TRBV5-1,CASSTMGEQTEAFF,TGCGCCAGCAGCACGATGGGGGAACAGACTGAAGCTTTCTTT
NA,TRBJ2-3,NA,16,TRBV2,CASAWARERGTDTQYF,TGTGCCAGTGCTTGGGCCAGGGAAAGGGGCACAGATACGCAGTATTTT
NA,TRBJ1-4,NA,13,TRBV30,CAWSLGTGEKLFF,TGTGCCTGGAGCCTCGGGACCGGTGAAAAACTGTTTTTT
NA,TRBJ2-7,NA,12,TRBV7-9,CASSLGSYEQYF,TGTGCCAGCAGCTTAGGTTCCTACGAGCAGTACTTC
NA,TRBJ1-1,NA,14,TRBV6-5,CASSYASANTEAFF,TGTGCCAGCAGTTACGCCAGTGCGAACACTGAAGCTTTCTTT
NA,TRBJ2-7,TRBD1,13,TRBV9,CASSVRQGDEQYF,TGTGCCAGCAGCGTAAGACAGGGGGACGAGCAGTACTTC
NA,TRBJ2-1,TRBD2,16,TRBV9,CASSVAGAGARNEQFF,TGTGCCAGCAGCGTAGCTGGAGCGGGGGCGCGAAATGAGCAGTTCTTC
NA,TRBJ1-5,NA,13,TRBV3-1/TRBV3-2,CASSRGAVQPQHF,TGTGCCAGCAGCCGAGGGGCTGTTCAGCCCCAGCATTTT
NA,TRBJ2-5,NA,12,TRBV6-5,CASSYDLWAWYF,TGTGCCAGCAGTTACGACCTCTGGGCCTGGTACTTC
NA,TRBJ2-1,NA,12,TRBV5-1,CASSLTDSQQFF,TGCGCCAGCAGCTTGACCGACAGTCAGCAGTTCTTC
NA,TRBJ2-2,NA,14,TRBV9,CASSGLGVTGELFF,TGTGCCAGCAGCGGATTAGGCGTCACCGGGGAGCTGTTTTTT
NA,TRBJ2-7,NA,14,TRBV15,CATSSLQGRREQYF,TGTGCCACCAGCAGTCTTCAGGGTCGCCGGGAGCAGTACTTC
NA,TRBJ2-3,NA,14,TRBV5-4,CASSTDESTDTQYF,TGTGCCAGCAGCACGGACGAGTCCACAGATACGCAGTATTTT
NA,TRBJ1-6,NA,14,TRBV11-3,CASSRSRANSPLHF,TGTGCCAGCAGCCGATCCCGAGCCAATTCACCCCTCCACTTT
NA,TRBJ2-5,NA,15,TRBV7-3,CASSFNPGGQETQYF,TGTGCCAGCAGCTTCAACCCCGGGGGCCAAGAGACCCAGTACTTC
NA,TRBJ1-2,TRBD1,16,TRBV5-1,CASSYARDRDPYGYTF,TGCGCCAGCAGCTACGCGAGGGACAGGGATCCCTATGGCTACACCTTC
NA,TRBJ1-1,NA,16,TRBV6-4,CASRSGTPERDTEAFF,TGTGCCAGCAGGTCCGGGACACCAGAAAGGGACACTGAAGCTTTCTTT
NA,TRBJ1-6,NA,15,TRBV18,CASSPRSSYNSPLHF,TGTGCCAGCTCACCGCGGAGCTCCTATAATTCACCCCTCCACTTT
NA,TRBJ1-6,NA,15,TRBV6-5,CASITETALHSPLHF,TGTGCCAGCATAACCGAGACAGCTCTACATTCACCCCTCCACTTT
NA,TRBJ1-1,NA,13,TRBV14,CASSRWGGTEAFF,TGTGCCAGCAGTCGGTGGGGGGGGACTGAAGCTTTCTTT
NA,TRBJ1-5,NA,15,TRBV3-1/TRBV3-2,CASSRGRGNNQPQHF,TGTGCCAGCAGCCGCGGCAGGGGCAACAATCAGCCCCAGCATTTT
few,TRBJ2-7,TRBD1,15,TRBV5-4,CASSRGQGEGYEQYF,TGTGCCAGCAGCCGCGGACAGGGAGAGGGTTACGAGCAGTACTTC
NA,TRBJ1-5,NA,15,TRBV6-4,CASSDSADSNQPQHF,TGTGCCAGCAGTGACTCGGCGGATAGCAATCAGCCCCAGCATTTT
NA,TRBJ1-1,NA,16,TRBV5-1,CASSFSAGAAGTEAFF,TGCGCCAGCAGCTTTTCGGCAGGAGCTGCAGGCACTGAAGCTTTCTTT
NA,TRBJ1-2,TRBD1,17,TRBV19,CASSTRTGATLGNGYTF,TGTGCCAGTAGTACCCGGACAGGGGCTACATTGGGAAATGGCTACACCTTC
NA,TRBJ1-4,TRBD1,15,TRBV7-9,CASSLNRGVIEKLFF,TGTGCCAGCAGCTTAAACAGGGGTGTGATTGAAAAACTGTTTTTT
NA,TRBJ2-7,NA,14,TRBV7-2,CASSLEGYSYEQYF,TGTGCCAGCAGCTTAGAGGGTTACTCCTACGAGCAGTACTTC
NA,TRBJ1-2,NA,13,TRBV5-5,CASSLGQNYGYTF,TGTGCCAGCAGCTTAGGACAGAACTATGGCTACACCTTC
NA,TRBJ1-5,TRBD1,16,TRBV18,CASSRSGTGDNQPQHF,TGTGCCAGCTCACGTTCCGGGACAGGAGACAATCAGCCCCAGCATTTT
NA,TRBJ1-2,TRBD1,15,TRBV19,CASSILHRGAYGYTF,TGTGCCAGTAGTATATTGCACAGGGGAGCCTATGGCTACACCTTC
NA,TRBJ1-3,TRBD1,15,TRBV7-6,CASSSQQGAGNTIYF,TGTGCCAGCAGCTCTCAACAGGGGGCGGGAAACACCATATATTTT
NA,TRBJ1-2,NA,15,TRBV4-3,CASSQGDRRNYGYTF,TGCGCCAGCAGCCAAGGGGACCGCCGGAACTATGGCTACACCTTC
NA,TRBJ1-1,TRBD1,18,TRBV5-1,CASSLLTGVGSVWTEAFF,TGCGCCAGCAGCTTACTTACAGGGGTCGGGAGCGTATGGACTGAAGCTTTCTTT
NA,TRBJ2-3,NA,17,TRBV5-1,CASSLAQGGVSTDTQYF,TGCGCCAGCAGCTTGGCCCAGGGGGGGGTAAGCACAGATACGCAGTATTTT
NA,TRBJ2-1,TRBD2,14,TRBV19,CASCDLAGANEQFF,TGTGCCAGTTGCGACCTAGCGGGGGCCAATGAGCAGTTCTTC
few,TRBJ1-6,TRBD1,15,TRBV5-1,CASSLEQGGNSPLHF,TGCGCCAGCAGCTTGGAACAGGGGGGGAATTCACCCCTCCACTTT
once,TRBJ1-1,TRBD1,14,TRBV11-2,CASSLNPGGTEAFF,TGTGCCAGCAGCTTAAACCCAGGGGGTACTGAAGCTTTCTTT
NA,TRBJ1-1,NA,14,TRBV5-1,CASSLAGDYTEAFF,TGCGCCAGCAGCTTGGCAGGAGACTACACTGAAGCTTTCTTT
NA,TRBJ2-1,NA,15,TRBV28,CASSSSAAGPGMQFF,TGTGCCAGCAGTTCTAGCGCCGCGGGCCCAGGGATGCAGTTCTTC
NA,TRBJ2-7,TRBD1,15,TRBV4-1,CASSQQTGGLYEQYF,TGCGCCAGCAGCCAGCAGACAGGGGGACTCTACGAGCAGTACTTC